This T cell receptor (beta chain) was found in a study of cytomegalovirus exposure and HLA in healthy donors. The CDR3 is 18 residues long. Germline CDR1 is SGHDN and CDR2 is FVKESK. V was shortened by 2 bases and J by 1 base, with 15 bases between the two germline ends. A multiplex PCR was run with 60 Vbeta primers and 13 Jbeta primers. Profiling relied on immunoSEQ multiplex PCR, and the TCRdb table lists in-frame clones only, not all of them. This sample has approximately 180,000 clones; roughly 85% occur once, and the top ten carry around 1.7%. Sequences were obtained from PBMCs. The clonotype originates from a woman under 30 in good health and CMV-seronegative. This chain connects TRBV14 to TRBJ2-6, with a weak D call TRBD1 (6 bases). CDR3 bases: TGTGCCAGCAGCCAACCCACAGGGTCCTGGTCTGGGGCCAACGTCCTGACTTTC. It yields the protein CASSQPTGSWSGANVLTF.